These 21 T cell receptor beta chains originate from one sample sequenced in a study of T cell responses to AZD1222 COVID-19 vaccine. Sequencing used immunoSEQ multiplex PCR; TCRdb keeps in-frame clones, though not all of them. The data show about 110,000 clones, around nine tenths seen once. The material was peripheral blood, obtained 28 days after the second AZD1222 dose. Every receptor here comes from an adult who received the AZD1222 COVID-19 vaccine.

This clone appeared once. This rearrangement joins TRBV7-2 to TRBJ2-1; D unclear. Germline values: CDR1 SGHTA, CDR2 FQGNSA. V was clipped by 1 base and J by 2 bases, with 12 bases between them. CDR3 length equals 16 residues. The CDR3 loop is CASSLVYGPTYNEQFF. The DNA for the CDR3 is TGTGCCAGCAGCTTAGTCTACGGGCCGACCTACAATGAGCAGTTCTTC.

This clone is labeled medium-sized (0.01 to 0.1%). The chain has TRBV4-2 and TRBJ2-1; TRBD1 agrees at 8 bases. The CDR3 runs to 16 residues. The ends lost 0 bases at V and 6 bases at J; junction bases unmatched: 7. Germline V gene sequence: CDR1 LGHNA, CDR2 YNFKEQ. In nucleotides, the CDR3 is TGTGCCAGCAGCCAAGATCCAGGGACAGGAGCCAATGAGCAGTTCTTC. It encodes CASSQDPGTGANEQFF.

V and J are TRBV10-2 and TRBJ1-1; TRBD1 matches at 8 bases. V lost 3 bases and J lost 4; bases outside the gene matches: 10. Per germline, CDR1 WSHSY and CDR2 SAAADI. This CDR3 is built from 16 residues. The CDR3 DNA reads TGCGCCAGCAGTGACCTCTCCAGGGGGCTGTCCACTGAAGCTTTCTTT. Translating it yields CASSDLSRGLSTEAFF.

A word on this clone: This same CDR3 is encoded by further DNA sequences in the sample. The chain carries TRBV3-1 (or the pseudogene TRBV3-2) and TRBJ1-1, with D maybe TRBD1 (5 bases). The CDR3 is made up of 14 amino acids. Germline CDR1 and CDR2: LGHDT and YNNKEL (reference sequence). The germline V and J ends were trimmed by 0 bases and 1 base, with 6 bases remaining between them. The DNA for the CDR3 is TGTGCCAGCAGCCAAGAGGGGGGGAACACTGAAGCTTTCTTT. Translated, it gives CASSQEGGNTEAFF.

The chain joins TRBV6-2 or TRBV6-3 to TRBJ1-1; unclear D gene. The CDR3 runs 14 residues. Germline CDR1 and CDR2: MNHEY and SVGEGT. V lost 1 base to trimming and J lost 2 bases, with 8 bases between them. In DNA, the CDR3 is TGTGCCAGCAGTTACTTTGGGGTTAACACTGAAGCTTTCTTT. Residues: CASSYFGVNTEAFF.

This clone was seen only a few times. V usage is TRBV5-6 and J usage is TRBJ2-7; a possible D gene is TRBD2 (6 bases). Trimming took 5 bases from V and 0 from J, leaving 18 bases between them. The CDR3 runs to 16 residues. Germline V gene lookup returns CDR1 SGHDT and CDR2 YYEEEE. CDR3 sequence: CASSFTTVGGSYEQYF. The CDR3 DNA follows: TGTGCCAGCAGTTTTACTACCGTGGGGGGCTCCTACGAGCAGTACTTC.

The CDR3 loop is CASSLGQGKEKLFF. CDR3 sequence (DNA): TGTGCCAGCAGCTTGGGACAGGGTAAAGAAAAACTGTTTTTT. This chain links TRBV9 with TRBJ1-4; 9 positions match TRBD1. V was pared by 4 bases and J by 8 bases, with 6 bases of the junction left unmatched. The CDR3 has 14 residues. The germline V gene encodes CDR1 SGDLS and CDR2 YYNGEE.

The chain recombines TRBV6-5 with TRBJ1-6; D possibly corresponds to TRBD1 (5 bases). The CDR3 has 15 amino acids. Germline V gene data show CDR1 as MNHEY and CDR2 as SVGAGI. V was cut by 8 bases and J by 2 bases, with 13 bases left in between. The CDR3 reads CASDSARPYNSPLHF. For the CDR3, the DNA is TGTGCCAGCGACAGCGCGAGGCCCTATAATTCACCCCTCCACTTT.

The rearrangement joins TRBV9 to TRBJ2-1; D possibly corresponds to TRBD1 (6 bases). The CDR3 runs 14 residues. CDR1 is SGDLS, CDR2 YYNGEE, per germline. V gave up 5 bases and J gave up 4 bases, with 13 bases separating them. CDR3 sequence (DNA): TGTGCCAGCAGTTATCATGGACAGTACAATGAGCAGTTCTTC. It encodes CASSYHGQYNEQFF. The full variable domain, completed using reference TRBV9 and TRBJ2-1, is DSGVTQTPKHLITATGQRVTLRCSPRSGDLSVYWYQQSLDQGLQFLIQYYNGEERAKGNILERFSAQQFPDLHSELNLSSLELGDSALYFCASSYHGQYNEQFFGPGTRLTVL.

The chain recombines TRBV12-5 with TRBJ2-7, with a tentative D call TRBD1 (5 bases). The CDR3 length is 16 residues. V lost 5 bases and J lost 4, with 21 bases in between. Germline lookup yields CDR1 LGHNT and CDR2 FRNRAP. The CDR3 is CASGMTLSAGRYEQYF. CDR3 bases: TGTGCTAGTGGTATGACATTATCGGCAGGGCGATACGAGCAGTACTTC.

This CDR3 reads CASSQEGGTPTYEQYF. The CDR3 coding sequence is TGTGCCAGCAGCCAAGAGGGAGGGACCCCTACCTACGAGCAGTACTTC. The chain joins TRBV4-2 to TRBJ2-7, with 7 nucleotides matching TRBD2. This CDR3 is 16 amino acids long. Trimming cost V 0 bases and J 2 bases; bases outside gene matches: 7. Germline loops: CDR1 LGHNA, CDR2 YNFKEQ.

V is TRBV19 and J is TRBJ1-1; a weak D match, TRBD1 (5 bases). The length of the CDR3 is 15 residues. The V gene's germline CDR1 is LNHDA and CDR2 SQIVND (reference sequence). V was cut by 1 base and J by 11 bases, with 20 bases left in between. The CDR3 DNA follows: TGTGCCAGTAGTATAGGAACTTGGGACGGACGCTTGGCTTTCTTT. Encoded protein: CASSIGTWDGRLAFF.

The CDR3 sequence is CAISKLAGIEETQYF. The CDR3 DNA reads as TGTGCCATCAGTAAACTAGCGGGGATCGAAGAGACCCAGTACTTC. The rearrangement links TRBV10-3 to TRBJ2-5, with 10 bases matching TRBD2. The CDR3 consists of 15 residues. The germline gives CDR1 ENHRY, CDR2 SYGVKD. V was pared by 5 bases and J by 3 bases, with 6 bases of the junction left unmatched.

V is TRBV4-1 and J is TRBJ2-7; tentative D call: TRBD2 (7 bases). Between the trimmed V and J ends, which lost 0 bases and 1 base, there was a span of 13 bases. CDR3 length: 16 amino acids. CDR1 is MGHRA, CDR2 YSYEKL, per germline. The CDR3 spells CASSQEPGGLSYEQYF. CDR3 DNA sequence: TGCGCCAGCAGCCAAGAACCGGGGGGCCTATCCTACGAGCAGTACTTC.

V gene TRBV7-9 combines with J gene TRBJ2-5; no firm D call. Looked up from germline, CDR1 is SEHNR and CDR2 is FQNEAQ (reference sequence). This CDR3 region has 15 residues. V lost 5 bases to trimming and J lost 1 base, with 14 bases between them. The CDR3, as DNA: TGTGCCAGCAGCCCCTCTCGTCCTTTCCAAGAGACCCAGTACTTC. Translation: CASSPSRPFQETQYF. Full variable domain (missing parts from reference TRBV7-9 and TRBJ2-5): DTGVSQNPRHKITKRGQNVTFRCDPISEHNRLYWYRQTLGQGPEFLTYFQNEAQLEKSRLLSDRFSAERPKGSFSTLEIQRTEQGDSAMYLCASSPSRPFQETQYFGPGTRLLVL.

The chain combines TRBV28 with TRBJ1-2; the match to TRBD1 covers 12 bases. There are 14 residues in the CDR3. The V and J ends lost 8 bases and 6 bases, in that order; junction bases with no gene match: 7. The germline V gene has CDR1 MDHEN and CDR2 SYDVKM. Here the CDR3 reads CASDRDRGPNGYTF. The CDR3 DNA sequence: TGTGCCAGCGACCGGGACAGGGGGCCTAATGGCTACACCTTC.

V gene TRBV12-3 or TRBV12-4 combines with J gene TRBJ1-1; D ambiguous. The germline V and J ends were trimmed by 2 bases and 10 bases, with 14 bases remaining between them. This CDR3 has 13 amino acids. CDR3 protein: CASSLLVRWAAFF. CDR3 in DNA: TGTGCCAGCAGTTTATTGGTCCGCTGGGCAGCTTTCTTT.

CDR3 loop: CASSSGESYNEQFF. DNA of the CDR3: TGTGCCAGCAGCTCAGGGGAATCCTACAATGAGCAGTTCTTC. The genes are TRBV5-6 and TRBJ2-1, with TRBD1 as a possible D gene (6 bases). Germline loops: CDR1 SGHDT, CDR2 YYEEEE. The CDR3 has 14 amino acids. V lost 3 bases, J lost 1 base, and 8 bases lay in between. Drawing the rest from reference TRBV5-6 and TRBJ2-1, the complete variable domain is DAGVTQSPTHLIKTRGQQVTLRCSPKSGHDTVSWYQQALGQGPQFIFQYYEEEERQRGNFPDRFSGHQFPNYSSELNVNALLLGDSALYLCASSSGESYNEQFFGPGTRLTVL.

The chain couples TRBV10-1 to TRBJ2-2; D not certain. Trimming took off 6 bases at V and 2 bases at J, with 16 bases between the two ends. Germline assignment: CDR1 WNHNN and CDR2 SYGVQD (reference sequence). The CDR3 has 16 amino acids. CDR3 sequence: CASSPDPFLNTGELFF. The CDR3 DNA follows: TGCGCCAGCAGCCCCGACCCTTTTCTTAACACCGGGGAGCTGTTTTTT.

The chain couples TRBV10-3 to TRBJ2-5, with TRBD1 as a possible D gene (6 bases). Per germline, CDR1 ENHRY and CDR2 SYGVKD. With 7 bases removed from V and 2 bases from J, the gap between germline ends came to 11 bases. The CDR3 runs 13 residues. CDR3 sequence reads: CAITKTGQETQYF. The CDR3 DNA follows: TGTGCCATCACCAAGACAGGACAAGAGACCCAGTACTTC.

This chain connects TRBV5-1 to TRBJ1-2, with D maybe TRBD1 (6 bases). The CDR3 covers 15 residues. The germline gives CDR1 SGHRS, CDR2 YFSETQ. The V and J ends lost 4 bases and 0 bases respectively, with 13 bases between them. In DNA, the CDR3 is TGCGCCAGCAGCCCCGAGACAGGCGCTAACTATGGCTACACCTTC. Protein product: CASSPETGANYGYTF.